These 14 T cell receptor beta chains came from one sample sequenced in a study of identical twins. TCRdb reprocessed the 5' RACE reads via MiXCR and lists one record per CDR3 protein. The table lists approximately 890,000 distinct CDR3 sequences, roughly an eighth of them singletons. These data were likewise used in another study, on yellow fever vaccine responses in identical twins.

The sequencing input was PBMCs. The origin of the receptors is a woman younger than 30 in good health.

The sample holds a few counts of this clonotype. The chain uses TRBV20-1 and TRBJ2-1; D is perhaps TRBD1 (6 bases). The CDR3 is 17 amino acids. V shed 2 bases and J shed 2 bases, with 19 bases lying between them. The germline V gene has CDR1 DFQATT and CDR2 SNEGSKA (reference sequence). CDR3 nucleotide sequence: TGCAGTGCTAGAAAGGTGCCAGGGGCGGCAGCCTACAATGAGCAGTTCTTC. Translation: CSARKVPGAAAYNEQFF.

This clonotype was detected only a few times. The rearrangement uses TRBV19 and TRBJ1-2, with D perhaps TRBD1 (5 bases). V was cut by 7 bases and J by 7 bases, with 19 bases left in between. CDR1 and CDR2 (germline): LNHDA, SQIVND (reference sequence). The CDR3 covers 14 residues. CDR3 sequence (DNA): TGTGCCAGTAACCCGACAGCCACCCTTAGTGGCTACACCTTC. Its protein is CASNPTATLSGYTF.

This clonotype was seen ten or more times. This sequence joins TRBV12-3 or TRBV12-4 and TRBJ2-1; TRBD2 matches 12 bases. CDR3 length: 15 amino acids. With 6 bases clipped from V and 5 bases from J, the junction kept 5 bases outside the gene matches. As DNA, the CDR3 is TGTGCCAGCAGCCCTAGCGGGAGGGGTAACAATGAGCAGTTCTTC. It is translated as CASSPSGRGNNEQFF.

The sample holds a few counts of this clonotype. J is TRBJ1-5 and V is TRBV19; D unresolved. V was trimmed by 7 bases and J by 0 bases, leaving 13 bases between them. This CDR3 is built from 15 residues. Per the germline V gene, CDR1 is LNHDA and CDR2 is SQIVND (reference sequence). The CDR3 DNA follows: TGTGCCAGTAAAGAGGCGGGGATTAGCAATCAGCCCCAGCATTTT. It specifies CASKEAGISNQPQHF.

This clonotype was detected ten times or more. V is TRBV12-3 or TRBV12-4 and J is TRBJ1-1; perhaps TRBD1 as D (5 bases). This CDR3 spans 15 amino acids. V was shortened by 6 bases and J by 0 bases, with 14 bases between the two germline ends. The CDR3 bases are TGTGCCAGCAGCCCCGACAGATACGTGAACACTGAAGCTTTCTTT. Its protein is CASSPDRYVNTEAFF.

V usage is TRBV13 and J usage is TRBJ2-7; no clear D gene. CDR3 length: 13 residues. From germline, CDR1 is PRHDT and CDR2 FYEKMQ (reference sequence). Trimming took 5 bases from V and 6 from J, leaving 14 bases between them. The CDR3, as DNA: TGTGCCAGCAGCCAAGAGTGGGCTGGCGAGCAGTACTTC. This translates into CASSQEWAGEQYF.

Many counts were recorded for this clonotype. In DNA form, the CDR3 reads TGTGCCAGCAGCCATGGGGGGGGCGGGAGCTACGAGCAGTACTTC. It codes for CASSHGGGGSYEQYF. The chain combines TRBV6-1 with TRBJ2-7; D perhaps matches TRBD2 (7 bases). The CDR3 loop spans 15 amino acids. V lost 6 bases and J 3 bases, leaving 18 bases between the germline ends. Germline loops: CDR1 MNHNS, CDR2 SASEGT.

The sample holds many counts of this clonotype. The V and J genes are TRBV9 and TRBJ2-5, with no clear D. Trimming cost V 0 bases and J 1 base, with 7 bases left between them. Germline CDR1 is SGDLS and CDR2 is YYNGEE. The CDR3 contains 14 residues. The CDR3 DNA is TGTGCCAGCAGCGTAGGTACCGCCCAAGAGACCCAGTACTTC. This encodes CASSVGTAQETQYF.

This clonotype was detected only a few times. The V call is TRBV6-1, the J call TRBJ2-5; TRBD1 or TRBD2 may be the D gene (5 bases each). V dropped 6 bases and J dropped 5 bases, with 16 bases sitting between them. From germline, CDR1 is MNHNS and CDR2 SASEGT. This CDR3 is 14 amino acids long. CDR3 sequence: CASRTQVEGETQYF. The CDR3 DNA reads as TGTGCCAGCAGGACACAGGTCGAGGGGGAGACCCAGTACTTC.

This clonotype was observed at least ten times. The gene calls are TRBV14 and TRBJ1-1; TRBD1 matches at 10 bases. The CDR3 totals 18 residues. Germline V gives CDR1 SGHDN, CDR2 FVKESK. Losses at the gene ends were 3 bases for V and 4 bases for J; bases not matched to a gene: 14. CDR3 in amino acids: CASSQRTGGTGWGTEAFF. DNA for the CDR3: TGTGCCAGCAGCCAGCGGACAGGGGGGACCGGTTGGGGCACTGAAGCTTTCTTT.

This clonotype has just a few counts. The CDR3 nucleotides are TGTGCCAGCAGCCAAAACTCACAGGGGTCGACTGAAGCTTTCTTT. Translation gives CASSQNSQGSTEAFF. The genes are TRBV3-1 and TRBJ1-1, with 7 bases lining up with TRBD1. V was pared by 2 bases and J by 5 bases, with 8 bases of the junction left unmatched. The CDR3 is 15 residues long. CDR1 is LGHDT, CDR2 YNNKEL, per germline (reference sequence).

There are a few counts of this clonotype. The chain combines TRBV18 with TRBJ1-1, with D uncertain. There are 15 residues in the CDR3. Germline values: CDR1 KGHSH, CDR2 LQKENI. V shed 2 bases and J shed 5 bases, with 15 bases lying between them. The CDR3 is CASSPRTGSWTEAFF. CDR3 DNA: TGTGCCAGCTCACCAAGGACGGGGAGTTGGACTGAAGCTTTCTTT.

This clonotype occurred many times. The chain couples TRBV29-1 to TRBJ2-7; 7 nucleotides align to TRBD1. Looked up from germline, CDR1 is SQVTM and CDR2 is ANQGSEA. The V and J ends lost 5 bases and 2 bases, in that order; junction bases with no gene match: 3. CDR3 length: 12 residues. The CDR3 protein is CSVRQGTYEQYF. CDR3 coding DNA: TGCAGCGTTAGACAGGGCACCTACGAGCAGTACTTC.

V and J are TRBV24-1 and TRBJ2-5, with TRBD2 as a possible D gene (6 bases). The ends were cut back, 5 bases at V and 3 bases at J, with 15 bases in the middle. The length of the CDR3 is 15 residues. Germline V gene lookup returns CDR1 KGHDR and CDR2 SFDVKD. CDR3 amino acids: CATSVFRGSKETQYF. Written as DNA, the CDR3 is TGTGCCACCAGTGTCTTCCGGGGGAGCAAAGAGACCCAGTACTTC.